Sequencing of this T cell receptor (beta chain) was carried out in a study of response to subunit inactivated influenza vaccine. General study findings and limits: The authors proposed limited new T cell recruitment per seasonal influenza vaccination.

MiXCR, applied by TCRdb to the RT-PCR reads, yields one record per CDR3 protein. The top ten hold less than 2.5% of the sample, which has about 520,000 distinct CDR3 sequences, roughly 25% seen once. On this clonotype itself: Its antigen is not known.

J lost 4 bases, V lost 6 bases, and 11 bases had no gene match. From germline, CDR1 is LGHDT and CDR2 YNNKEL (reference sequence). The CDR3 is 17 amino acids. This TCR was sampled from a man aged 50 or older who received an inactivated influenza vaccine. The sequenced sample was CD4+ T cells sorted from PBMCs, obtained roughly 5 days after vaccination. V is TRBV3-1 and J is TRBJ2-1; 11 bases map to TRBD2. The CDR3 DNA is TGTGCCAGCAGTCTCTTCGGACTAGCGGGCTCATACAATGAGCAGTTCTTC. It is translated as CASSLFGLAGSYNEQFF.